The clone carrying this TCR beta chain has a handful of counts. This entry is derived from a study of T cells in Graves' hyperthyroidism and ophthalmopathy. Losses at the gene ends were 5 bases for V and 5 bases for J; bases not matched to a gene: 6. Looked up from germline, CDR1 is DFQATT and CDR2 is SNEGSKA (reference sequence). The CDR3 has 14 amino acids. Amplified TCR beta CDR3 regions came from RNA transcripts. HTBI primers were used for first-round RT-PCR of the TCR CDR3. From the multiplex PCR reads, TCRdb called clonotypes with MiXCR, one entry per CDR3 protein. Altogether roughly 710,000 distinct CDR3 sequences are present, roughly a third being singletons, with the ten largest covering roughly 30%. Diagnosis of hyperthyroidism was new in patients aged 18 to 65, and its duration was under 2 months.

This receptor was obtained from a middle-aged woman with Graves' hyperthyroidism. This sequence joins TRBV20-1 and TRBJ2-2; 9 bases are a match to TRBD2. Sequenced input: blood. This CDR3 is CSAPGLAGTGELFF. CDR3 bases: TGCAGTGCTCCGGGGCTAGCGGGAACCGGGGAGCTGTTTTTT.